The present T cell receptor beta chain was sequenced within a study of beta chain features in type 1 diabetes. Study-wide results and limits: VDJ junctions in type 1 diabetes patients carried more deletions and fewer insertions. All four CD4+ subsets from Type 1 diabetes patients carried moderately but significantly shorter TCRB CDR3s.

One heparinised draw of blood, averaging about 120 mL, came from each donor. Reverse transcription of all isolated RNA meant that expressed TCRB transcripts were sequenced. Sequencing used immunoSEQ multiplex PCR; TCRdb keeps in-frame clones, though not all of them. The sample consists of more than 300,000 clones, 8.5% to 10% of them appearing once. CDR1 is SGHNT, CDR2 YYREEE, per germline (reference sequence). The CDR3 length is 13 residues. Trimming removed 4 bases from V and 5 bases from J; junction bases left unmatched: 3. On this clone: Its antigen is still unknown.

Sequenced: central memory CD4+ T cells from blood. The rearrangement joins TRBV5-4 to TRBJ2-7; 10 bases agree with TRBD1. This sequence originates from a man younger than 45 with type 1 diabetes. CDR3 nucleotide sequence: TGTGCCAGCAGCATCGGGACAGGGGACGAGCAGTACTTC. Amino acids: CASSIGTGDEQYF.